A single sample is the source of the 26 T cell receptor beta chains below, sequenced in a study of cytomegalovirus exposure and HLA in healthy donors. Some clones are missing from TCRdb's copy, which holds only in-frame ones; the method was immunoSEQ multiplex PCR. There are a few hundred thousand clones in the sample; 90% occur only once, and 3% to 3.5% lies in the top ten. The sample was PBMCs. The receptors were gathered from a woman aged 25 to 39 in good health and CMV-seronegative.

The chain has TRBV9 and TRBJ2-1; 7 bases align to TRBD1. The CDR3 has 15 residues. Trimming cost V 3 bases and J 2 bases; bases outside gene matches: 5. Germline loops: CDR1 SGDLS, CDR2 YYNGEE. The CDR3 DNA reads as TGTGCCAGCAGCGGAGACAGGGCGGCCTACAATGAGCAGTTCTTC. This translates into CASSGDRAAYNEQFF.

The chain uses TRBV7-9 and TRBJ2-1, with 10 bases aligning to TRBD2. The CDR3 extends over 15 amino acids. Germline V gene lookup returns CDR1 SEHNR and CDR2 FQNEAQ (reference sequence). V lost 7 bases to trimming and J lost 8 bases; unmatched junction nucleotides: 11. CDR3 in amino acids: CASTSIQREGDEQFF. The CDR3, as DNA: TGTGCCAGCACCTCGATTCAGCGGGAGGGGGATGAGCAGTTCTTC.

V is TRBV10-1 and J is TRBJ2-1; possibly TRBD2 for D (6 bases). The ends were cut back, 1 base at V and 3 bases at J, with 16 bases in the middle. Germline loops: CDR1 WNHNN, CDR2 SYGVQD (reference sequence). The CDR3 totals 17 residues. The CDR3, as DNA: TGCGCCAGCAGTGAGTTTCGATTGCGGGAACACTACAATGAGCAGTTCTTC. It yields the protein CASSEFRLREHYNEQFF.

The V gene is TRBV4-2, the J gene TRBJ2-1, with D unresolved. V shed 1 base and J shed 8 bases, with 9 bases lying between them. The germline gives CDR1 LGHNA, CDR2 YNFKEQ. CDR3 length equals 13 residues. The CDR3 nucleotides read TGTGCCAGCAGCCAAGGGTCTTTTGATGAGCAGTTCTTC. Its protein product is CASSQGSFDEQFF.

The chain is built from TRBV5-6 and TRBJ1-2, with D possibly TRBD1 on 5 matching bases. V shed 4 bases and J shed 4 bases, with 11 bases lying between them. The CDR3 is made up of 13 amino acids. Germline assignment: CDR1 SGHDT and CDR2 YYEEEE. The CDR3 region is CASSLGGSYGYTF. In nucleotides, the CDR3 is TGTGCCAGCAGCCTGGGGGGGTCCTATGGCTACACCTTC.

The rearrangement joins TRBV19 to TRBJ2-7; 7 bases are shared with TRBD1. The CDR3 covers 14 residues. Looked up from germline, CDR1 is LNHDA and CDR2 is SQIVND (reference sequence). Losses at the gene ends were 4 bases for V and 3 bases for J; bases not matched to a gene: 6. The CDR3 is CASSTDRNYYEQYF. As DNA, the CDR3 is TGTGCCAGTAGTACGGACAGGAATTACTACGAGCAGTACTTC. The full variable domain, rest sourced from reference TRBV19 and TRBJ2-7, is DGGITQSPKYLFRKEGQNVTLSCEQNLNHDAMYWYRQDPGQGLRLIYYSQIVNDFQKGDIAEGYSVSREKKESFPLTVTSAQKNPTAFYLCASSTDRNYYEQYFGPGTRLTVT.

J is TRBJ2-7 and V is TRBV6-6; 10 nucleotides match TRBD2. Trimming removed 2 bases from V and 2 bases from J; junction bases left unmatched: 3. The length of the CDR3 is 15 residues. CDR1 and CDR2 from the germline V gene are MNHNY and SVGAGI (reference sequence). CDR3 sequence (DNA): TGTGCCAGCAGTTACCACCTAGCGGGAGCCTACGAGCAGTACTTC. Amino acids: CASSYHLAGAYEQYF.

The CDR3 nucleotides are TGTGCCAGCAGCCAAGAGCGGGAGGGCGCGGTTGAGCAGTTCTTC. It encodes CASSQEREGAVEQFF. The rearrangement uses TRBV4-2 and TRBJ2-1, with 9 bases lining up with TRBD2. This CDR3 comprises 15 residues. Per germline, CDR1 LGHNA and CDR2 YNFKEQ. V lost 0 bases to trimming and J lost 9 bases; unmatched junction nucleotides: 6.

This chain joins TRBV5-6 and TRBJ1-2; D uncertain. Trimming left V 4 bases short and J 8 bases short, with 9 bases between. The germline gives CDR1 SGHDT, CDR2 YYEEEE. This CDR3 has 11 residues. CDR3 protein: CASSRSTGYTF. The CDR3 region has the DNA TGTGCCAGCAGCCGAAGCACGGGCTACACCTTC. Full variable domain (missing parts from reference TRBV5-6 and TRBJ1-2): DAGVTQSPTHLIKTRGQQVTLRCSPKSGHDTVSWYQQALGQGPQFIFQYYEEEERQRGNFPDRFSGHQFPNYSSELNVNALLLGDSALYLCASSRSTGYTFGSGTRLTVV.

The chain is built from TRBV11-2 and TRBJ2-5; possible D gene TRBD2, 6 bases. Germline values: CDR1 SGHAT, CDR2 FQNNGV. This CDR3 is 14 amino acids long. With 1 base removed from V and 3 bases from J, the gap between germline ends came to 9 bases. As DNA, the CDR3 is TGTGCCAGCAGCTTAGGGGACTCAGAAGAGACCCAGTACTTC. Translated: CASSLGDSEETQYF.

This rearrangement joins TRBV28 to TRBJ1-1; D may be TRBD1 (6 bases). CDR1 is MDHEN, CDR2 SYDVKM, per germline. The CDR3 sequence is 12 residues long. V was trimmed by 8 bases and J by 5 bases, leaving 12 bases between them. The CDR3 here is CASSQGKTEAFF. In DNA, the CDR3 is TGTGCCAGCTCACAGGGTAAAACTGAAGCTTTCTTT.

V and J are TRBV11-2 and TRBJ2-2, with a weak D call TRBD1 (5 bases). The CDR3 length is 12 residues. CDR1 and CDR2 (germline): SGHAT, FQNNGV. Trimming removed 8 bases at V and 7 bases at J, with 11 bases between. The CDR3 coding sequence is TGTGCCAGCGCAGGGTGGAACGGGGAGCTGTTTTTT. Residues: CASAGWNGELFF.

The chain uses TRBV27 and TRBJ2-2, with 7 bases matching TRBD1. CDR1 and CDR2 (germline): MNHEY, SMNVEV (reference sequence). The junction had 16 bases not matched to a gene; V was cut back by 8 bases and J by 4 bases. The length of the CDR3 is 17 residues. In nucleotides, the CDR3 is TGTGCCAGCGGAAACTTAGGGGGCCTGGTGTCCACCGGGGAGCTGTTTTTT. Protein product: CASGNLGGLVSTGELFF.

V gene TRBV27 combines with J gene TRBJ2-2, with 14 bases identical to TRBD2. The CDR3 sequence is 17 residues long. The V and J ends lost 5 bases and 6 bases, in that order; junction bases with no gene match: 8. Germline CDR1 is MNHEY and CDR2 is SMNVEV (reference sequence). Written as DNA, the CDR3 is TGTGCCAGCAGTCGGCCCGGACTAGCGGGAGGTTCCGGGGAGCTGTTTTTT. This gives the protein CASSRPGLAGGSGELFF.

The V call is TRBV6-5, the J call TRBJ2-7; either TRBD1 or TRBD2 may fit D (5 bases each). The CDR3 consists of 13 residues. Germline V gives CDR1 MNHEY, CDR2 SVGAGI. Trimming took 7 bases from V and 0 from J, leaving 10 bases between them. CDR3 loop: CASIGAYSYEQYF. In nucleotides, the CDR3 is TGTGCCAGCATCGGGGCGTACTCCTACGAGCAGTACTTC.

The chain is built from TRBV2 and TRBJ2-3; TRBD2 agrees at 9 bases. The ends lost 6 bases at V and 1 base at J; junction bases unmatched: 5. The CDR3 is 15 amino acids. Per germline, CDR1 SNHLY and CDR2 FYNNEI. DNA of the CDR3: TGTGCCAGCAGCGTAGCGGGAGTGGGCACAGATACGCAGTATTTT. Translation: CASSVAGVGTDTQYF.

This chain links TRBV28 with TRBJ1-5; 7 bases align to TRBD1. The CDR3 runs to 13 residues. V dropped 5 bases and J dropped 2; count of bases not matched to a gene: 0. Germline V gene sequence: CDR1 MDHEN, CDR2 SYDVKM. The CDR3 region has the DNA TGTGCCAGCAGTGACAGGGGCAATCAGCCCCAGCATTTT. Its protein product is CASSDRGNQPQHF.

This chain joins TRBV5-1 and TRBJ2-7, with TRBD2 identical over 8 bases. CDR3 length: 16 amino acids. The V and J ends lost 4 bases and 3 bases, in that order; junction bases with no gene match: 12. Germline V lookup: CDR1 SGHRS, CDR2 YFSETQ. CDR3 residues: CASSPGPSGGLYEQYF. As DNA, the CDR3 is TGCGCCAGCAGCCCGGGGCCCAGCGGGGGACTCTACGAGCAGTACTTC.

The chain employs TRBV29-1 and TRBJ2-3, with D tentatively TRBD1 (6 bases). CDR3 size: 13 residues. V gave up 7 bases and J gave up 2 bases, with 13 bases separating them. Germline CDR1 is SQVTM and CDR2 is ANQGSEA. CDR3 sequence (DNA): TGCAGCGGGAGACAGGACCCCACAGATACGCAGTATTTT. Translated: CSGRQDPTDTQYF.

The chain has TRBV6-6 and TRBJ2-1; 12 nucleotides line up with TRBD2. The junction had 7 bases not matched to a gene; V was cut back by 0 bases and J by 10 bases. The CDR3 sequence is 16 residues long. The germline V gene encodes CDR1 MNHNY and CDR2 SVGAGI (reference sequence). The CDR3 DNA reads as TGTGCCAGCAGTTACTCTTCTAGCGGGAGGGCCGAGGAGCAGTTCTTC. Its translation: CASSYSSSGRAEEQFF.

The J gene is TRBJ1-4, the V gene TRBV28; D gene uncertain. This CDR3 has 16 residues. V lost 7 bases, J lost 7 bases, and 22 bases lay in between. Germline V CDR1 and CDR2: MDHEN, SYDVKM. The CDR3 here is CASTSRGNPAGEKLFF. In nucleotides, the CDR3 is TGTGCCAGCACCTCCCGGGGTAACCCGGCGGGTGAAAAACTGTTTTTT.

As DNA, the CDR3 is TGTGCCAGTAGCAGGACACCCTTGGATACGCAGTATTTT. As protein: CASSRTPLDTQYF. J is TRBJ2-3 and V is TRBV19, with D perhaps TRBD1 (5 bases). Germline values: CDR1 LNHDA, CDR2 SQIVND (reference sequence). CDR3 length: 13 amino acids. Trimming left V 6 bases short and J 6 bases short, with 13 bases between.

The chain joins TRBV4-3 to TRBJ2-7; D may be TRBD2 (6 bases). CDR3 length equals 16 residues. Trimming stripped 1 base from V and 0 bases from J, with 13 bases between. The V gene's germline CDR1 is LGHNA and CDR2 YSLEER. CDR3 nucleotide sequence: TGCGCCAGCAGCCAAGCGGGAGCTTCGAGCTCCTACGAGCAGTACTTC. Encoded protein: CASSQAGASSSYEQYF.

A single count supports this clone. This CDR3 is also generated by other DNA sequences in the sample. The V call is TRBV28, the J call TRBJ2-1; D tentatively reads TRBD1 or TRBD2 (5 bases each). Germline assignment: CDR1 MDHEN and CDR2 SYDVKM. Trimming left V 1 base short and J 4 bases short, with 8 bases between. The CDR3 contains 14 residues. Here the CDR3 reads CASSLLGPYNEQFF. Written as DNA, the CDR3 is TGTGCCAGCAGTTTATTGGGACCGTACAATGAGCAGTTCTTC.

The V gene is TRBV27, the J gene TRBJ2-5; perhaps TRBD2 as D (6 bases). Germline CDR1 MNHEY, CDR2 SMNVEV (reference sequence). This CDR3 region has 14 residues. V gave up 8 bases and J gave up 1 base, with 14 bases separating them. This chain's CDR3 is CASGPGGPQETQYF. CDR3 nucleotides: TGTGCCAGCGGCCCTGGAGGGCCCCAAGAGACCCAGTACTTC.

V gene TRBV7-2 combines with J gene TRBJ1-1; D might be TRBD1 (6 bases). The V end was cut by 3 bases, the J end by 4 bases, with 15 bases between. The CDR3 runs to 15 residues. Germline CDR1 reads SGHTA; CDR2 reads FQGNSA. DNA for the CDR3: TGTGCCAGCAGCTTCCCTGAGGGGGGTACCACTGAAGCTTTCTTT. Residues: CASSFPEGGTTEAFF.